These T cell receptor beta chains were read from a single sample in a study of breast tumors, draining lymph nodes, adjacent tissues. TCRdb reanalysed the multiplex PCR reads using MiXCR and keeps one entry per CDR3 protein. Here the sample spans about 230,000 distinct CDR3 sequences, 32% being singletons. What was sequenced was axillary lymph node tissue. The receptors come from a female donor with breast cancer. Some clones in this sample may be carry-over from other donors' samples. CDR3s leave out the opening cysteine and the closing phenylalanine or tryptophan. Part of the rows lack a size; the others show once, few, many or a class for expanded clones.

abundance	v_gene	j_gene	CDR3aa
many	TRBV12-3/TRBV12-4	TRBJ2-7	ASSDLRLAGFRRY
-	TRBV7-6	TRBJ1-2	ASSSQGGQNYGYP
few	TRBV3-1	TRBJ1-1	ASSPTGVGTF
-	TRBV5-1	TRBJ2-3	ASSYTGGSTDTQY
many	TRBV6-5	TRBJ1-2	ASSYGANYGYT
-	TRBV3-1	TRBJ1-1	ASSHPNTEAF
-	TRBV11-2	TRBJ1-1	ASSPGPNTEAF
few	TRBV6-5	TRBJ1-3	ASSHSPWNTIY
-	TRBV29-1	TRBJ1-2	SVGGTGGNGYT
-	TRBV27	TRBJ2-1	ASRTTTRGPYNEQF
many	TRBV9	TRBJ1-4	ASSLAGGGEKLF
-	TRBV29-1	TRBJ2-2	SSGTGGYTGELF
many	TRBV19	TRBJ2-7	ASSKGTSGGRQY
-	TRBV7-3	TRBJ2-3	ASSLKASGKWDTQY
many	TRBV28	TRBJ2-5	ASRTGGVPETQY
-	TRBV6-2/TRBV6-3	TRBJ1-2	ASSYEPRGQGLGGYT
many	TRBV7-9	TRBJ2-3	ASSLGGPSSTDTQY
few	TRBV9	TRBJ2-1	ASSQGRQAAGSGRLRNEQF
few	TRBV18	TRBJ2-4	ASSSLGTDLAKNIQY
few	TRBV5-5	TRBJ1-4	ASSLMDRTEKLF
many	TRBV5-4	TRBJ1-3	ASSPGGYGGISGNTIY
many	TRBV7-6	TRBJ2-1	ASSSGLAGGIEQF
-	TRBV5-6	TRBJ1-6	ASSFGTGGNNSPLH
many	TRBV12-3/TRBV12-4	TRBJ1-5	ASQEFNQPQH
-	TRBV6-5	TRBJ1-1	ASSLGLAGNDQVPEAF
many	TRBV20-1	TRBJ2-1	SAHASGLGRNEQF
-	TRBV20-1	TRBJ1-4	SAPPGQGSGNEKLF
-	TRBV5-5	TRBJ2-5	ASSLDLY